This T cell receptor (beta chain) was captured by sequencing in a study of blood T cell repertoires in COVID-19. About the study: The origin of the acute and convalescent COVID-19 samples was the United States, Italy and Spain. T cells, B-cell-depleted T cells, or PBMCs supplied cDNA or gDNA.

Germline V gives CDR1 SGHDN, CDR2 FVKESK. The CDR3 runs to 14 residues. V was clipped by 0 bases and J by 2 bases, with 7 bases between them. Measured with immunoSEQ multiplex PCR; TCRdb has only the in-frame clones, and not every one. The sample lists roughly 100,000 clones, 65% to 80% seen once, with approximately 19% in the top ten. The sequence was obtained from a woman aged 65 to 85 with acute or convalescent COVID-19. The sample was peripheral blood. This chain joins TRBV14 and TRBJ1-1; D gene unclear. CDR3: CASSQDLRNTEAFF. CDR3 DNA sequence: TGTGCCAGCAGCCAAGACCTGAGAAACACTGAAGCTTTCTTT.